The source of this T cell receptor beta chain is a study of T-cell reconstitution after alpha-beta-depleted transplantation in children. The study's findings and limits: A year post-transplant, T-cell counts and diversity derived mostly from newly produced T cells.

The CDR3 covers 13 residues. Germline V CDR1 and CDR2: SQVTM, ANQGSEA. The germline V and J ends were trimmed by 7 bases and 3 bases, with 13 bases remaining between them. During its preparation, the TCRbeta library received unique molecular identifiers. TCRdb passed the PCR reads through MiXCR, listing each CDR3 protein once. In the table there are approximately 240,000 distinct CDR3 sequences, 9.5% to 13% of which are singletons. This clonotype has at least ten counts. The antigen is not known. The specimen was PBMCs, collected before TCRalphabeta/CD19-depleted stem cell transplant. The chain couples TRBV29-1 to TRBJ2-1, with D perhaps being TRBD1 or TRBD2 (6 bases each). The origin of this receptor is a child under two years old with acute myeloid leukemia, due to receive a stem cell transplant. The CDR3 region is CSAGAGNYNEQFF. DNA for the CDR3: TGCAGCGCGGGGGCCGGTAACTACAATGAGCAGTTCTTC.